Below, 5 T cell receptor beta chains from the same sample are listed, as sequenced in a study of blood T cell repertoires in COVID-19. The protocol was immunoSEQ multiplex PCR, while the TCRdb copy is restricted to in-frame clones and leaves out a portion. The table shows 59,000 or so clones, with approximately 78% occurring only once. The sequencing input was peripheral blood. These receptors originate from a human donor in a cohort sampled during active COVID-19.

For the CDR3, the DNA is TGCGCCAGCACTACATCTCCCACCGGGAGCAAAAAACTGTTTTTT. Translation: CASTTSPTGSKKLFF. The gene calls are TRBV10-1 and TRBJ1-4; D unclear. CDR1 and CDR2 (germline): WNHNN, SYGVQD (reference sequence). V was clipped by 7 bases and J by 9 bases, with 21 bases between them. The CDR3 sequence is 15 residues long.

The rearrangement joins TRBV7-8 to TRBJ2-1; perhaps TRBD2 as D (5 bases). Between the trimmed V and J ends, which lost 3 bases and 4 bases, there was a span of 13 bases. The CDR3 sequence is 15 residues long. Germline V CDR1 and CDR2: SGHVS, FQNEAQ. This CDR3 reads CASSFERAGYNEQFF. The CDR3 DNA sequence: TGTGCCAGCAGCTTTGAGAGGGCCGGTTACAATGAGCAGTTCTTC.

The CDR3 nucleotides are TGTGCCAGCAGCCCTAACTCATGGCGCGGGGGCACGCCGGGCTCCTACAATGAGCAGTTCTTC. Its translation: CASSPNSWRGGTPGSYNEQFF. The chain has TRBV9 and TRBJ2-1, with D possibly being TRBD2 (7 bases). The CDR3 spans 21 residues. The V gene's germline CDR1 is SGDLS and CDR2 YYNGEE. The ends were cut back, 4 bases at V and 0 bases at J, with 29 bases in the middle.

The chain joins TRBV5-1 to TRBJ1-1; the D is unclear. V was clipped by 0 bases and J by 0 bases, with 9 bases between them. The CDR3 is made up of 15 amino acids. In germline, CDR1 is SGHRS, CDR2 YFSETQ. The CDR3 sequence is CASSLDLRMNTEAFF. Written as DNA, the CDR3 is TGCGCCAGCAGCTTGGATCTCAGGATGAACACTGAAGCTTTCTTT.

The rearrangement joins TRBV28 to TRBJ2-3, with TRBD2 identical over 9 bases. Losses at the gene ends were 3 bases for V and 4 bases for J; bases not matched to a gene: 11. There are 17 residues in the CDR3. CDR1 and CDR2 from the germline V gene are MDHEN and SYDVKM. The CDR3 DNA reads as TGTGCCAGCAGTTTTCTGTCTAGCGGGGCATTAGCAGATACGCAGTATTTT. This gives the protein CASSFLSSGALADTQYF.